These T cell receptor beta chains were read from a single sample in a study of regulatory T cells in long-lasting Graves disease. TCRdb re-derived calls from the multiplex PCR reads in MiXCR, one entry per CDR3 protein. Here the sample spans 650,000 to 850,000 distinct CDR3 sequences, around 32% being singletons. Specimen: peripheral blood mononuclear cells (PBMCs), collected when the disease was refractory, from a patient treated with antithyroid drugs. These receptor sequences come from a female donor with Graves disease. CDR3s include the opening cysteine and the closing phenylalanine or tryptophan. A D gene is named only where the DNA matches it firmly. Not all rows give a size; the values are once, few, many and, for expanded clones, a class.

DNA: TGTGCCAGCAGCTATGGACTAGCGCAAACCCAAGAGACCCAGTACTTC; CDR3: CASSYGLAQTQETQYF; size: few; D: TRBD2; V: TRBV4-2; J: TRBJ2-5
DNA: TGTGCCAGCAGCTTAGCGGGTGGGTCGGACAGCCCCTACGAGCAGTACTTC; CDR3: CASSLAGGSDSPYEQYF; size: few; D: -; V: TRBV13; J: TRBJ2-7
DNA: TGTGCCAGCAGTTTAGCCCCTCGGCTAGCGGAGCTTGAGCTGTTTTTT; CDR3: CASSLAPRLAELELFF; size: few; D: TRBD2; V: TRBV27; J: TRBJ2-2
DNA: TGTGCCAGCAGTTACTCTGGGGCTGATTCACCCCTCCACTTT; CDR3: CASSYSGADSPLHF; size: -; D: -; V: TRBV6-5; J: TRBJ1-6
DNA: TGTGCCAGCAGTGCTCTAGCGGGAGTGTCGGGAGAGCAGTACTTC; CDR3: CASSALAGVSGEQYF; size: -; D: TRBD2; V: TRBV25-1; J: TRBJ2-7
DNA: TGTGCCAGCAGATCCTTCGGGAATCAGCCCCAGCATTTT; CDR3: CASRSFGNQPQHF; size: many; D: -; V: TRBV12-3/TRBV12-4; J: TRBJ1-5
DNA: TGTGCCAGCAGTTTGCGGCCCTCCTACGAGCAGTACTTC; CDR3: CASSLRPSYEQYF; size: -; D: -; V: TRBV27; J: TRBJ2-7
DNA: TGTGCCAGCAGCTTGGGGGCGGCCTATAATTCACCCCTCCACTTT; CDR3: CASSLGAAYNSPLHF; size: -; D: -; V: TRBV5-4; J: TRBJ1-6
DNA: TGTGCCATCAGTGAAGGGGGGTCCGGGGAGCTGTTTTTT; CDR3: CAISEGGSGELFF; size: few; D: -; V: TRBV10-3; J: TRBJ2-2
DNA: TGTGCCAGCAGCGCCGACAGGGCGGAGGCTTTCTTT; CDR3: CASSADRAEAFF; size: many; D: TRBD1; V: TRBV12-3/TRBV12-4; J: TRBJ1-1
DNA: TGTGCCTGGAGTGTATTTGCGGGAAGCTCCTACGAGCAGTACTTC; CDR3: CAWSVFAGSSYEQYF; size: few; D: -; V: TRBV30; J: TRBJ2-7
DNA: TGTGCCATCAGTGAGGGGGGACAGGGGGCTCTTCAGCCCCAGCATTTT; CDR3: CAISEGGQGALQPQHF; size: -; D: TRBD1; V: TRBV10-3; J: TRBJ1-5
DNA: TGTGCCAGCAGCACCCACACGATTGGAAACACCATATATTTT; CDR3: CASSTHTIGNTIYF; size: few; D: -; V: TRBV9; J: TRBJ1-3
DNA: TGCGCCAGCAGTTCTAAGAACTGGGAACTCCTGGGACTAGCGGGAGAGGAGTGTGCCGGGGAGCTGTTTTTT; CDR3: CASSSKNWELLGLAGEECAGELFF; size: -; D: TRBD2; V: TRBV10-1; J: TRBJ2-2
DNA: TGTGCCAGCAGTTTAGGGCACCCCGGGGAGCTGTTTTTT; CDR3: CASSLGHPGELFF; size: -; D: -; V: TRBV12-3/TRBV12-4; J: TRBJ2-2
DNA: TGTGCCAGCAGTTACTCGGACAGGGTTTTTCATAATTCACCCCTCCACTTT; CDR3: CASSYSDRVFHNSPLHF; size: few; D: TRBD1; V: TRBV6-2/TRBV6-3; J: TRBJ1-6
DNA: TGTGCCAGCAGCCAACCACCACACACTGAAGCTTTCTTT; CDR3: CASSQPPHTEAFF; size: few; D: -; V: TRBV3-1; J: TRBJ1-1
DNA: TGTGCCAGCAGTTTCCAGGGACGCGCTGGTGAAAAACTGTTTTTT; CDR3: CASSFQGRAGEKLFF; size: many; D: -; V: TRBV12-3/TRBV12-4; J: TRBJ1-4
DNA: TGCAGCGTTGCGCGGGCCTCCTACAATGAGCAGTTCTTC; CDR3: CSVARASYNEQFF; size: few; D: -; V: TRBV29-1; J: TRBJ2-1
DNA: TGTGCCAGCAGCCAAGCGTCGAATAATGAAAAACTGTTTTTT; CDR3: CASSQASNNEKLFF; size: few; D: -; V: TRBV3-1; J: TRBJ1-4
DNA: TGTGCCAGCAGCTCTTCAATCAAACCCCAGCATTTT; CDR3: CASSSSIKPQHF; size: -; D: -; V: TRBV12-3/TRBV12-4; J: TRBJ1-5
DNA: TGTGCCAGCAGCCGGGATAAGGGCAACACTGAAGCTTTCTTT; CDR3: CASSRDKGNTEAFF; size: few; D: -; V: TRBV7-6; J: TRBJ1-1
DNA: TGTGCCAGTAGCCCCAAGACAGGGGGTTGGGACGAGCAGTACTTC; CDR3: CASSPKTGGWDEQYF; size: few; D: TRBD1; V: TRBV19; J: TRBJ2-7
DNA: TGTGCCAGCTGTCTTGCCAGGAAGATGTACGAGCAGTACTTC; CDR3: CASCLARKMYEQYF; size: many; D: -; V: TRBV2; J: TRBJ2-7
DNA: TGTGCCAGCAGTGGTGGACAGGGGATCAATCAGCCCCAGCATTTT; CDR3: CASSGGQGINQPQHF; size: -; D: TRBD1; V: TRBV6-1; J: TRBJ1-5
DNA: TGTGCCATCGGACAGGGGGACACTGAAGCTTTCTTT; CDR3: CAIGQGDTEAFF; size: -; D: TRBD1; V: TRBV10-3; J: TRBJ1-1
DNA: TGTGCCAGCAGTTTTGGGAATAATGAAAAACTGTTTTTT; CDR3: CASSFGNNEKLFF; size: few; D: -; V: TRBV12-3/TRBV12-4; J: TRBJ1-4
DNA: TGTGCCAGCAGGAAGACTAGCGGGCCTGACTGCGAGCAGTACTTC; CDR3: CASRKTSGPDCEQYF; size: -; D: TRBD2; V: TRBV6-1; J: TRBJ2-7
DNA: TGCAGCGTTGGGGCAGGGGGCGCCAACTATGGCTACACCTTC; CDR3: CSVGAGGANYGYTF; size: -; D: TRBD1; V: TRBV29-1; J: TRBJ1-2
DNA: TGCAGTGCTACCCACGCGGAGACCCAGTACTTC; CDR3: CSATHAETQYF; size: many; D: -; V: TRBV20-1; J: TRBJ2-5
DNA: TGTGCCAGCAGCTTAGCGCTGGATTACTCCTACAATGAGCAGTTCTTC; CDR3: CASSLALDYSYNEQFF; size: few; D: -; V: TRBV11-1; J: TRBJ2-1
DNA: TGCAGCGTGGGACCTGGGGCTAACACTGAAGCTTTCTTT; CDR3: CSVGPGANTEAFF; size: -; D: -; V: TRBV29-1; J: TRBJ1-1
DNA: TGTGCCACCAGCGCAGGGGGCGGGGAGCTGTTTTTT; CDR3: CATSAGGGELFF; size: few; D: TRBD1; V: TRBV24-1; J: TRBJ2-2
DNA: TGTGCCAGCAGCTTAGACAACGCCGCCGAGCAGTACTTC; CDR3: CASSLDNAAEQYF; size: few; D: -; V: TRBV7-9; J: TRBJ2-7
DNA: TGTGCCAGTAGTGCTGGACAGGGATGGACTGAAGCTTTCTTT; CDR3: CASSAGQGWTEAFF; size: -; D: TRBD1; V: TRBV19; J: TRBJ1-1
DNA: TGTGCCAGCAGTGACTCACCGCTCACTGAAGCTTTCTTT; CDR3: CASSDSPLTEAFF; size: many; D: -; V: TRBV2; J: TRBJ1-1
DNA: TGCGCCAGCAGCAACTGGGACCTTGGAACTGAAGCTTTCTTT; CDR3: CASSNWDLGTEAFF; size: -; D: -; V: TRBV5-1; J: TRBJ1-1
DNA: TGTGCCAGTCGCCCAGGCACTGGAAACACCATATATTTT; CDR3: CASRPGTGNTIYF; size: few; D: -; V: TRBV19; J: TRBJ1-3
DNA: TGCGCCAGCAGCCTCAGTTACAATGAGCAGTTCTTC; CDR3: CASSLSYNEQFF; size: -; D: -; V: TRBV5-1; J: TRBJ2-1
DNA: TGTGCCAGCAGTGACGACCGGGACAGGGGTACCTACGAGCAGTACTTC; CDR3: CASSDDRDRGTYEQYF; size: few; D: TRBD1; V: TRBV6-1; J: TRBJ2-7
DNA: TGTGCCAGCAGTGAGGGGAGGGAGGCACCCCTCCACTTT; CDR3: CASSEGREAPLHF; size: -; D: -; V: TRBV6-2/TRBV6-3; J: TRBJ1-6
DNA: TGTGCCAGCAGTTCAACAACATACGAGCAGTACTTC; CDR3: CASSSTTYEQYF; size: many; D: -; V: TRBV7-9; J: TRBJ2-7
DNA: TGTGCCAGCAGTGAATTCAAGGCAAATTCACCCCTCCACTTT; CDR3: CASSEFKANSPLHF; size: -; D: -; V: TRBV25-1; J: TRBJ1-6
DNA: TGCGCCAGCAGCTTGGCGCCTAGGACAGATCCCAACTATGGCTACACCTTC; CDR3: CASSLAPRTDPNYGYTF; size: -; D: -; V: TRBV5-1; J: TRBJ1-2
DNA: TGTGCCAGCAGTTACTCCGGGACAGGGAGGACTGAAGCTTTCTTT; CDR3: CASSYSGTGRTEAFF; size: few; D: TRBD1; V: TRBV6-2/TRBV6-3; J: TRBJ1-1
DNA: TGTGCCAGCAGCCCACAGCGAAATACGCCCCAGCATTTT; CDR3: CASSPQRNTPQHF; size: many; D: -; V: TRBV11-2; J: TRBJ1-5
DNA: TGTGCCAGCAGTCCCGACAGGCAAGAGACCCAGTACTTC; CDR3: CASSPDRQETQYF; size: many; D: -; V: TRBV12-3/TRBV12-4; J: TRBJ2-5
DNA: TGTGCCAGCAGTTTTATGGGGCAGGGGAATAGTGGCTACACCTTC; CDR3: CASSFMGQGNSGYTF; size: many; D: -; V: TRBV28; J: TRBJ1-2
DNA: TGTGCCACCAGTGATTTGACCCCGGACAGGGGCCGCTCCCGGGGGACTGAAGCTTTCTTT; CDR3: CATSDLTPDRGRSRGTEAFF; size: once; D: TRBD1; V: TRBV24-1; J: TRBJ1-1
DNA: TGTGCCAGCAGCCCAGGGACTGGACGGGTTGAGACCCAGTACTTC; CDR3: CASSPGTGRVETQYF; size: many; D: -; V: TRBV11-2; J: TRBJ2-5